One and the same sample provided the 9 T cell receptor beta chains below, sequenced in a study of CD8 T cells in Susac syndrome. RNA was extracted with the RNeasy kit, and a quantity of about 0.5 to 1 ug was reverse transcribed using random hexamers. Via MiXCR, TCRdb re-called the immunoSEQ multiplex PCR reads, giving one row per CDR3 protein. The data hold tens of thousands of distinct CDR3 sequences, with roughly 93% observed a single time. Specimen: CD4+ T cells from PBMCs. The receptors come from a human donor with Susac syndrome.

The chain carries TRBV20-1 and TRBJ1-6; D is possibly TRBD1 (6 bases). From germline, CDR1 is DFQATT and CDR2 SNEGSKA (reference sequence). The V gene lost 0 bases and the J gene lost 6 bases, with 18 bases spanning the gap. The CDR3 runs to 17 residues. CDR3 region: CSARDLRLDSSNSPLHF. In nucleotides, the CDR3 is TGCAGTGCTAGAGACCTGCGCTTGGACAGTTCTAATTCACCCCTCCACTTT.

The genes are TRBV5-1 and TRBJ2-1; 10 bases are a match to TRBD2. CDR3 length equals 15 residues. The germline gives CDR1 SGHRS, CDR2 YFSETQ. V lost 1 base, J lost 5 bases, and 3 bases stayed unmatched. The DNA of the CDR3 is TGCGCCAGCAGCTTGTTTACTAGCGGGGACAATGAGCAGTTCTTC. Residues: CASSLFTSGDNEQFF.

The V call is TRBV5-1, the J call TRBJ2-3, with D unclear. V was cut by 0 bases and J by 4 bases, with 12 bases left in between. This CDR3 is built from 15 residues. CDR1 and CDR2 from the germline V gene are SGHRS and YFSETQ. CDR3 protein: CASSLDPIPADTQYF. The CDR3 DNA reads as TGCGCCAGCAGCTTGGATCCGATCCCGGCAGATACGCAGTATTTT.

The chain carries TRBV5-1 and TRBJ1-2, with a tentative D call TRBD1 (5 bases). V was shortened by 4 bases and J by 1 base, with 20 bases between the two germline ends. Germline V gene data show CDR1 as SGHRS and CDR2 as YFSETQ. This CDR3 region has 17 residues. CDR3: CASSPRIHTTVNYGYTF. CDR3 in DNA: TGCGCCAGCAGCCCTCGAATCCATACGACAGTTAACTATGGCTACACCTTC.

CDR3 bases: TGTGCCAGCAGCCGAATACCGACGCAAATGGGCACAGATACGCAGTATTTT. Its protein is CASSRIPTQMGTDTQYF. This rearrangement joins TRBV7-2 to TRBJ2-3; D is unresolved. Trimming took off 5 bases at V and 1 base at J, with 19 bases between the two ends. The CDR3 extends over 17 amino acids. CDR1 is SGHTA, CDR2 FQGNSA, per germline. Full variable domain (missing parts from reference TRBV7-2 and TRBJ2-3): GAGVSQSPSNKVTEKGKDVELRCDPISGHTALYWYRQSLGQGLEFLIYFQGNSAPDKSGLPSDRFSAERTGGSVSTLTIQRTQQEDSAVYLCASSRIPTQMGTDTQYFGPGTRLTVL.

The rearrangement links TRBV7-9 to TRBJ2-1; a weak D match, TRBD2 (5 bases). V was trimmed by 5 bases and J by 2 bases, leaving 10 bases between them. The CDR3 loop spans 14 amino acids. CDR1 SEHNR and CDR2 FQNEAQ come from the germline V gene (reference sequence). This chain's CDR3 is CASSPRVTYNEQFF. CDR3 in DNA: TGTGCCAGCAGCCCGAGGGTAACCTACAATGAGCAGTTCTTC.

The chain combines TRBV18 with TRBJ2-3; D not resolved. The CDR3 has 16 residues. Looked up from germline, CDR1 is KGHSH and CDR2 is LQKENI. Trimming took 3 bases from V and 4 from J, leaving 17 bases between them. The CDR3 DNA follows: TGTGCCAGCTCACCGGCGGCTAATCGCCAACCAGATACGCAGTATTTT. Translation gives CASSPAANRQPDTQYF.

The chain couples TRBV5-1 to TRBJ1-1; possibly TRBD1 for D (6 bases). V lost 0 bases and J 11 bases, leaving 17 bases between the germline ends. The length of the CDR3 is 14 residues. Germline CDR1 is SGHRS and CDR2 is YFSETQ. The CDR3 reads CASSLAADSTGAFF. The CDR3 DNA is TGCGCCAGCAGCTTGGCCGCGGACAGCACCGGGGCTTTCTTT.

This sequence joins TRBV14 and TRBJ2-7; perhaps TRBD1 as D (5 bases). The CDR3 runs to 13 residues. The V gene lost 0 bases and the J gene lost 2 bases, with 5 bases spanning the gap. CDR1 is SGHDN, CDR2 FVKESK, per germline. CDR3 protein: CASSQDRAYEQYF. As DNA, the CDR3 is TGTGCCAGCAGCCAAGACAGGGCCTACGAGCAGTACTTC.